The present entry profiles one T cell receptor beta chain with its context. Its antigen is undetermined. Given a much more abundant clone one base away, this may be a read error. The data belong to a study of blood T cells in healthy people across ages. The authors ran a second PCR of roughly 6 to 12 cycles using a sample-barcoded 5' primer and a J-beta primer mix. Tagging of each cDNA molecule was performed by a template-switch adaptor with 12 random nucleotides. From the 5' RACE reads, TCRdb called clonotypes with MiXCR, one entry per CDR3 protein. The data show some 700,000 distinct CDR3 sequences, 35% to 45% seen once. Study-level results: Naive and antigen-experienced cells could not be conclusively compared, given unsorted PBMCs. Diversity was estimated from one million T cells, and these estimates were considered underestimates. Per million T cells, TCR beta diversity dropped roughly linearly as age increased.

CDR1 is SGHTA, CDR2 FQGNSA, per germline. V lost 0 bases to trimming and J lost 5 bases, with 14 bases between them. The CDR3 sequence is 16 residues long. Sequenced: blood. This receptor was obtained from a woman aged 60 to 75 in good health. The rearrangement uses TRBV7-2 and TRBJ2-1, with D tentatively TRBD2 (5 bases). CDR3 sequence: CASSLADGIPNNEQFF. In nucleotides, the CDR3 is TGTGCCAGCAGCTTAGCAGACGGGATCCCCAACAATGAGCAGTTCTTC.